This is a list of T cell receptor beta chains from one sample in a study of blood T cell repertoires in COVID-19. Assay used: immunoSEQ multiplex PCR; TCRdb lists only in-frame clones, some missing. The data contain fewer than 250,000 clones, 88% of them singletons. The sequencing sample was made of peripheral blood. These receptors were obtained from a woman aged 55-70 years with acute or convalescent COVID-19. The CDR3 runs from the conserved cysteine through the conserved F or W. D genes are given only for firm matches. A row's size may be missing; if present it is once, few, many or a size class.

d_call	v_call	j_call	clone_size	cdr3_aa	cdr3_nt
TRBD1	TRBV10-3	TRBJ2-7	NA	CAIMDRVSDEQYF	TGTGCCATTATGGACAGGGTATCGGACGAGCAGTACTTC
TRBD2	TRBV29-1	TRBJ2-5	NA	CSVKEPGLAGEGRETQYF	TGCAGCGTTAAGGAGCCGGGACTAGCGGGTGAGGGGCGAGAGACCCAGTACTTC
TRBD1	TRBV11-2	TRBJ2-5	NA	CASLQGFAETQYF	TGTGCCAGCTTACAGGGGTTCGCGGAGACCCAGTACTTC
TRBD2	TRBV6-5	TRBJ2-1	NA	CASNRGWTRDNEQFF	TGTGCCAGCAACCGTGGTTGGACTAGGGACAATGAGCAGTTCTTC
TRBD1	TRBV5-5	TRBJ1-2	NA	CASSRPTGPLTF	TGTGCCAGCAGCCGACCGACAGGGCCTCTCACCTTC
NA	TRBV3-1/TRBV3-2	TRBJ2-5	NA	CASSSAGQVLETQYF	TGTGCCAGCAGCTCAGCGGGACAGGTGCTGGAGACCCAGTACTTC
TRBD1	TRBV6-5	TRBJ1-5	NA	CASRRDRGSNQPQHF	TGTGCCAGCAGGAGAGACAGGGGGAGCAATCAGCCCCAGCATTTT
NA	TRBV30	TRBJ2-7	NA	CAWTTVTATREQYF	TGTGCCTGGACGACTGTGACGGCTACTAGGGAGCAGTACTTC
TRBD1	TRBV19	TRBJ2-7	NA	CASSPGQGGMVQYF	TGTGCCAGTAGCCCGGGACAGGGGGGAATGGTGCAGTACTTC
TRBD1	TRBV19	TRBJ1-2	few	CATNPSGGNTGYTF	TGTGCCACCAATCCCTCAGGGGGAAATACTGGCTACACCTTC
NA	TRBV12-3/TRBV12-4	TRBJ2-1	NA	CASSTQGSEQFF	TGTGCCAGCAGTACCCAGGGGAGTGAGCAGTTCTTC
NA	TRBV12-3/TRBV12-4	TRBJ1-1	NA	CASSLSEAFF	TGTGCCAGCAGCCTTTCTGAAGCTTTCTTT
NA	TRBV27	TRBJ1-1	once	CASSHRDKNTEAFF	TGTGCCAGCAGTCATAGGGACAAGAACACTGAAGCTTTCTTT
TRBD1	TRBV18	TRBJ1-1	many	CASSPLGQGAFF	TGTGCCAGCTCACCGCTAGGACAGGGAGCTTTCTTT
NA	TRBV7-6	TRBJ1-2	once	CASSVGQLSGYTF	TGTGCCAGCAGCGTGGGGCAGTTATCTGGCTACACCTTC
TRBD1	TRBV7-2	TRBJ1-1	NA	CASSLGGTVVNTEAFF	TGTGCCAGCAGCTTAGGAGGGACAGTCGTGAACACTGAAGCTTTCTTT
TRBD1	TRBV29-1	TRBJ1-4	NA	CSVRTGAVNEKLFF	TGCAGCGTCAGGACAGGGGCGGTTAATGAAAAACTGTTTTTT
TRBD1	TRBV19	TRBJ2-1	NA	CASREGQLPVLEQFF	TGTGCCAGTAGAGAGGGACAGCTCCCGGTCTTGGAGCAGTTCTTC
TRBD2	TRBV5-4	TRBJ2-5	NA	CASSSLAGPLQETQYF	TGTGCCAGCAGCTCACTAGCGGGGCCCCTCCAAGAGACCCAGTACTTC
TRBD1	TRBV29-1	TRBJ1-2	NA	CSVIGTGTYGYTF	TGCAGCGTTATTGGGACAGGGACCTATGGCTACACCTTC
TRBD2	TRBV19	TRBJ2-5	NA	CASSSYSGETQYF	TGTGCCAGTAGCTCGTATAGCGGGGAGACCCAGTACTTC
NA	TRBV19	TRBJ1-5	once	CASSDKSNQPQHF	TGTGCCAGTAGTGACAAGAGCAATCAGCCCCAGCATTTT
TRBD1	TRBV19	TRBJ1-2	NA	CASSIDLGTGINYGYTF	TGTGCCAGTAGTATAGACCTAGGGACAGGGATTAACTATGGCTACACCTTC
TRBD2	TRBV7-2	TRBJ2-5	NA	CASSLTSGRAIETQYF	TGTGCCAGCAGCTTAACTAGCGGGAGGGCCATAGAGACCCAGTACTTC
TRBD1	TRBV6-6	TRBJ1-4	NA	CATKKTGDDEKLFF	TGTGCCACCAAAAAGACAGGGGACGACGAAAAACTGTTTTTT
TRBD2	TRBV27	TRBJ2-7	NA	CASSPYLAGPYEQYF	TGTGCCAGCAGTCCGTACCTAGCGGGACCTTACGAGCAGTACTTC
TRBD2	TRBV4-3	TRBJ2-1	NA	CASSQELLAGGDNEQFF	TGCGCCAGCAGCCAGGAGCTTCTAGCGGGAGGGGACAATGAGCAGTTCTTC
NA	TRBV5-5	TRBJ2-7	NA	CASSFGTFYEQYF	TGTGCCAGCAGCTTCGGGACTTTCTACGAGCAGTACTTC